Listed here are 16 T cell receptor beta chains from one sample, sequenced in a study of blood T cell repertoires in COVID-19. TCRdb keeps only in-frame clones here, not all; method: immunoSEQ multiplex PCR. The sample has tens of thousands of clones, 88% seen once. Sample: peripheral blood. These TCRs come from a human donor in a cohort sampled during active COVID-19.

This clone appeared a few times. V is TRBV9 and J is TRBJ2-5; 9 bases map to TRBD2. Germline V gene data show CDR1 as SGDLS and CDR2 as YYNGEE. The CDR3 is 15 residues long. Trimming at V came to 3 bases and at J to 5 bases, leaving 8 bases not matched to a gene. The CDR3 here is CASSAEAGGGETQYF. In DNA, the CDR3 is TGTGCCAGCAGCGCGGAAGCGGGAGGCGGGGAGACCCAGTACTTC.

The rearrangement joins TRBV6-5 to TRBJ1-4, with D maybe TRBD1 (6 bases). V was trimmed by 0 bases and J by 8 bases, leaving 13 bases between them. CDR3 size: 15 residues. CDR1 and CDR2 from the germline V gene are MNHEY and SVGAGI. CDR3 sequence: CASSYSRGEGEKLFF. The DNA of the CDR3 is TGTGCCAGCAGTTACTCAAGGGGGGAGGGAGAAAAACTGTTTTTT.

The chain has TRBV5-1 and TRBJ2-7; weak D call: TRBD1 (6 bases). Per germline, CDR1 SGHRS and CDR2 YFSETQ. The germline V and J ends were trimmed by 4 bases and 2 bases, with 19 bases remaining between them. The CDR3 consists of 16 residues. The CDR3 protein is CASSRHLGQRTYEQYF. The CDR3 DNA sequence: TGCGCCAGCAGCCGGCATCTTGGACAGAGGACCTACGAGCAGTACTTC.

This chain uses TRBV27 with TRBJ1-3, with D possibly TRBD1 on 5 matching bases. Germline values: CDR1 MNHEY, CDR2 SMNVEV (reference sequence). V was shortened by 6 bases and J by 4 bases, with 10 bases between the two germline ends. The CDR3 runs 13 residues. The CDR3 loop is CASRPGAGNTIYF. The CDR3 nucleotides read TGTGCCAGCAGGCCTGGGGCAGGAAACACCATATATTTT.

V is TRBV5-1 and J is TRBJ2-3, with D unresolved. Germline V gene data show CDR1 as SGHRS and CDR2 as YFSETQ. This CDR3 comprises 14 residues. The V end lost 3 bases, the J end lost 1 base, and 9 bases lay between the germline ends. The chain's CDR3 is CASSSEWGTDTQYF. For the CDR3, the DNA is TGCGCCAGCAGCTCGGAGTGGGGCACAGATACGCAGTATTTT.

This chain joins TRBV13 and TRBJ2-7; TRBD2 matches 7 bases. V was clipped by 3 bases and J by 7 bases; unmatched bases: 9. The CDR3 covers 14 residues. Germline CDR1 and CDR2: PRHDT and FYEKMQ (reference sequence). CDR3 nucleotides: TGTGCCAGCAGCTTTGGACGCACCGGGGGGGAGCAGTACTTC. This translates into CASSFGRTGGEQYF.

This clone has more than one count but fewer than ten. V is TRBV5-1 and J is TRBJ2-2; no definite D call. Per the germline V gene, CDR1 is SGHRS and CDR2 is YFSETQ. Trimming left V 4 bases short and J 1 base short, with 5 bases between. The CDR3 contains 13 residues. In DNA form, the CDR3 reads TGCGCCAGCAGCAACAAGAACACCGGGGAGCTGTTTTTT. Its translation: CASSNKNTGELFF.

This clone was seen a single time. The V call is TRBV7-9, the J call TRBJ2-1; 8 positions match TRBD2. Trimming at V came to 3 bases and at J to 3 bases, leaving 4 bases not matched to a gene. CDR3 length: 15 residues. Germline V gives CDR1 SEHNR, CDR2 FQNEAQ (reference sequence). The CDR3 DNA reads TGTGCCAGCAGCTTTAAACGGGAGGGCTACAATGAGCAGTTCTTC. Its protein product is CASSFKREGYNEQFF.

The chain uses TRBV12-3 or TRBV12-4 and TRBJ1-1; TRBD1 is a possible D gene (5 bases). V lost 6 bases and J 6 bases, leaving 14 bases between the germline ends. This CDR3 has 13 amino acids. The CDR3 loop reads CASRLSRQPEAFF. The CDR3 nucleotides read TGTGCCAGCAGACTGAGCCGACAGCCTGAAGCTTTCTTT.

This sequence joins TRBV5-6 and TRBJ2-7; TRBD2 might be the D (6 bases). Trimming stripped 3 bases from V and 0 bases from J, with 10 bases between. The V gene's germline CDR1 is SGHDT and CDR2 YYEEEE. The CDR3 totals 14 residues. The CDR3 loop is CASSSRGSSYEQYF. CDR3 nucleotides: TGTGCCAGCAGCTCTCGGGGGAGCTCCTACGAGCAGTACTTC. Full variable domain (rest looked up from reference TRBV5-6 and TRBJ2-7): DAGVTQSPTHLIKTRGQQVTLRCSPKSGHDTVSWYQQALGQGPQFIFQYYEEEERQRGNFPDRFSGHQFPNYSSELNVNALLLGDSALYLCASSSRGSSYEQYFGPGTRLTVT.

The gene calls are TRBV18 and TRBJ2-6; tentative D call: TRBD1 (5 bases). This CDR3 comprises 12 residues. V lost 4 bases and J lost 12, with 10 bases in between. Germline V gene data show CDR1 as KGHSH and CDR2 as LQKENI. The CDR3 reads CASSRRTRVLTF. The DNA of the CDR3 is TGTGCCAGCTCACGTCGGACACGCGTCCTGACTTTC.

The chain employs TRBV19 and TRBJ1-1; 10 bases agree with TRBD1. V lost 3 bases and J lost 1; bases outside the gene matches: 5. CDR1 and CDR2 from the germline V gene are LNHDA and SQIVND (reference sequence). The CDR3 is 16 residues long. CDR3 residues: CASSIRTGGRNTEAFF. In nucleotides, the CDR3 is TGTGCCAGTAGTATCCGGACAGGGGGGAGGAACACTGAAGCTTTCTTT.

This clone was observed once. V and J are TRBV30 and TRBJ2-1; 8 bases are a match to TRBD1. Germline CDR1 GTSNPN, CDR2 SVGIG (reference sequence). Germline trimming cut 4 bases from V and 9 bases from J; bases unmatched to any gene: 5. The CDR3 length is 12 residues. The CDR3 DNA is TGTGCCTGGATGACAGGGGTGGCTGAGCAGTTCTTC. It translates to CAWMTGVAEQFF.

The rearrangement uses TRBV5-4 and TRBJ2-7; 7 nucleotides align to TRBD1. Germline-derived CDR1 and CDR2 are SGHNT and YYREEE (reference sequence). The CDR3 extends over 14 amino acids. With V trimmed by 4 bases and J by 0 bases, 4 bases remained unmatched. The DNA for the CDR3 is TGTGCCAGCAGCAAACCAGGGGGCTCCTACGAGCAGTACTTC. Residues: CASSKPGGSYEQYF.

V gene TRBV14 combines with J gene TRBJ2-7; 11 bases are shared with TRBD2. The CDR3 runs to 15 residues. V gave up 5 bases and J gave up 1 base; unmatched junction bases: 4. Germline loops: CDR1 SGHDN, CDR2 FVKESK. CDR3 DNA sequence: TGTGCCAGCAGCTCACTAGCGGGGGATTCCTACGAGCAGTACTTC. It translates to CASSSLAGDSYEQYF.

The genes are TRBV7-2 and TRBJ1-6; TRBD1 matches at 10 bases. V shed 4 bases, J shed 7 bases, and the junction held 7 bases outside the gene matches. The germline V gene encodes CDR1 SGHTA and CDR2 FQGNSA. The CDR3 spans 16 residues. The CDR3 region is CASSSLPGQGNSPLHF. The CDR3 DNA follows: TGTGCCAGCAGCTCACTCCCGGGACAGGGGAATTCACCCCTCCACTTT.